Shown below are 20 T cell receptor beta chains from a single sample sequenced in a study of blood T cell repertoires in COVID-19. Method: immunoSEQ multiplex PCR; TCRdb's copy keeps in-frame clones and lacks some. The data hold 200,000 to 300,000 clones, with about 90% observed a single time. Sequences were obtained from peripheral blood. The receptors derive from a woman aged 40-49 years with acute or convalescent COVID-19.

This CDR3 reads CASSRPKGLRWAGELFF. As DNA, the CDR3 is TGTGCCAGCAGCAGGCCCAAGGGACTCAGGTGGGCCGGGGAGCTGTTTTTT. J is TRBJ2-2 and V is TRBV6-2 or TRBV6-3; possibly TRBD2 for D (6 bases). Trimming shortened V by 6 bases and J by 6 bases, and 23 bases separated the two germline ends. The CDR3 extends over 17 amino acids. The germline V gene encodes CDR1 MNHEY and CDR2 SVGEGT.

This clone was observed a handful of times. The CDR3: CASSYNRDTEAFF. In DNA, the CDR3 is TGTGCCAGCAGTTACAATAGAGACACTGAAGCTTTCTTT. The rearrangement uses TRBV6-6 and TRBJ1-1; D not resolved. Trimming took 2 bases from V and 3 from J, leaving 7 bases between them. The CDR3 loop spans 13 amino acids. Germline loops: CDR1 MNHNY, CDR2 SVGAGI (reference sequence).

The chain has TRBV5-1 and TRBJ2-1; 8 nucleotides align to TRBD2. Trimming cost V 0 bases and J 8 bases; bases outside gene matches: 4. Germline V lookup: CDR1 SGHRS, CDR2 YFSETQ. This CDR3 region has 14 residues. In nucleotides, the CDR3 is TGCGCCAGCAGCTTGGGGCGGGGGGTCTATGAGCAGTTCTTC. Protein sequence: CASSLGRGVYEQFF.

J is TRBJ2-1 and V is TRBV29-1, with TRBD1 matching over 10 bases. CDR1 SQVTM and CDR2 ANQGSEA come from the germline V gene. With 5 bases clipped from V and 7 bases from J, the junction kept 8 bases outside the gene matches. The CDR3 spans 14 residues. CDR3 protein: CSVPPPGQGNEQFF. The CDR3 DNA reads TGCAGCGTTCCTCCCCCGGGACAGGGGAATGAGCAGTTCTTC.

In its sample, this clone was seen many times. V usage is TRBV18 and J usage is TRBJ2-5; 8 bases line up with TRBD1. This CDR3 has 14 amino acids. Per the germline V gene, CDR1 is KGHSH and CDR2 is LQKENI. The ends lost 6 bases at V and 4 bases at J; junction bases unmatched: 7. The DNA of the CDR3 is TGTGCCAGCTCCTTAGGACAGGGCGGAGAGACCCAGTACTTC. Residues: CASSLGQGGETQYF.

The J gene is TRBJ2-1, the V gene TRBV24-1; 7 nucleotides line up with TRBD1. Trimming cost V 5 bases and J 5 bases; bases outside gene matches: 5. Germline loops: CDR1 KGHDR, CDR2 SFDVKD. CDR3 length equals 14 residues. The CDR3 spells CATSGDSRDNEQFF. The CDR3 DNA follows: TGTGCCACCAGTGGGGACAGCCGCGACAATGAGCAGTTCTTC.

The chain uses TRBV18 and TRBJ1-1; 7 nucleotides match TRBD1. The CDR3 is made up of 14 amino acids. Germline CDR1 reads KGHSH; CDR2 reads LQKENI. V shed 10 bases, J shed 0 bases, and the junction held 8 bases outside the gene matches. The CDR3: CATGTVLLNTEAFF. The CDR3 DNA follows: TGTGCCACCGGGACAGTCCTATTGAACACTGAAGCTTTCTTT.

The J gene is TRBJ1-3, the V gene TRBV3-1 (or the pseudogene TRBV3-2); the D gene is possibly TRBD1 (6 bases). Per germline, CDR1 LGHDT and CDR2 YNNKEL (reference sequence). V dropped 3 bases and J dropped 2 bases, with 14 bases sitting between them. The length of the CDR3 is 16 residues. The CDR3 sequence: CASSQTQGWPGNTIYF. The CDR3 coding sequence is TGTGCCAGCAGCCAGACACAGGGTTGGCCTGGAAACACCATATATTTT.

V and J are TRBV5-4 and TRBJ2-3; 11 positions agree with TRBD2. CDR1 and CDR2 (germline): SGHNT, YYREEE (reference sequence). J lost 2 bases, V lost 4 bases, and 3 bases had no gene match. The CDR3 sequence is 15 residues long. CDR3 nucleotide sequence: TGTGCCAGCAGCATGGGACTAGCGGACACAGATACGCAGTATTTT. This codes for CASSMGLADTDTQYF.

This rearrangement joins TRBV10-3 to TRBJ1-1; no clear D. CDR1 ENHRY and CDR2 SYGVKD come from the germline V gene. The CDR3 is 14 amino acids. Trimming removed 6 bases from V and 5 bases from J, with 16 bases in between. The CDR3 reads CAIRPSTGGTEAFF. CDR3 sequence (DNA): TGTGCCATCAGGCCCTCTACGGGTGGAACTGAAGCTTTCTTT.

The sample holds one count of this clone. This chain connects TRBV27 to TRBJ2-2, with 7 bases lining up with TRBD2. V lost 3 bases to trimming and J lost 5 bases; unmatched junction nucleotides: 6. CDR1 and CDR2 from the germline V gene are MNHEY and SMNVEV (reference sequence). This CDR3 comprises 15 residues. This chain's CDR3 is CASSFLGGNTGELFF. The DNA for the CDR3 is TGTGCCAGCAGTTTCCTCGGGGGGAATACCGGGGAGCTGTTTTTT.

V and J are TRBV19 and TRBJ1-1, with D perhaps TRBD1 (5 bases). Germline CDR1 reads LNHDA; CDR2 reads SQIVND (reference sequence). CDR3 length equals 14 residues. V was trimmed by 7 bases and J by 2 bases, leaving 14 bases between them. The CDR3 DNA reads as TGTGCCAGTACCTCGAGCGGGGGAAACACTGAAGCTTTCTTT. Protein: CASTSSGGNTEAFF.

The chain uses TRBV3-1 (or the pseudogene TRBV3-2) and TRBJ2-5, with a possible D match to TRBD2 (7 bases). CDR1 and CDR2 from the germline V gene are LGHDT and YNNKEL (reference sequence). CDR3 size: 14 residues. The V gene lost 3 bases and the J gene lost 2 bases, with 10 bases spanning the gap. The CDR3 DNA follows: TGTGCCAGCAGCCAGCGGGGGCCTCAAGAGACCCAGTACTTC. Its translation is CASSQRGPQETQYF.

V and J are TRBV18 and TRBJ2-1, with D perhaps matching TRBD2 (5 bases). The CDR3 loop spans 16 amino acids. Germline V gives CDR1 KGHSH, CDR2 LQKENI. V shed 6 bases and J shed 2 bases, with 17 bases lying between them. CDR3 bases: TGTGCCAGCTCCCCCTCGCGGGCCCGCACCTACAATGAGCAGTTCTTC. This gives the protein CASSPSRARTYNEQFF. Full variable domain (missing parts from reference TRBV18 and TRBJ2-1): NAGVMQNPRHLVRRRGQEARLRCSPMKGHSHVYWYRQLPEEGLKFMVYLQKENIIDESGMPKERFSAEFPKEGPSILRIQQVVRGDSAAYFCASSPSRARTYNEQFFGPGTRLTVL.

The rearrangement links TRBV10-2 to TRBJ2-7; 7 nucleotides match TRBD1. Germline-derived CDR1 and CDR2 are WSHSY and SAAADI. This CDR3 has 13 residues. With 2 bases clipped from V and 2 bases from J, the junction kept 0 bases outside the gene matches. The CDR3 DNA follows: TGCGCCAGCAGTGAGGACAGGGCCTACGAGCAGTACGTC. Protein sequence: CASSEDRAYEQYV.

The chain couples TRBV7-9 to TRBJ1-1; no reliable D call. Germline V gene data show CDR1 as SEHNR and CDR2 as FQNEAQ (reference sequence). V dropped 1 base and J dropped 1 base, with 10 bases sitting between them. The CDR3 has 15 residues. CDR3 residues: CASSLGGSPNTEAFF. The CDR3 DNA is TGTGCCAGCAGCTTAGGAGGCAGCCCGAACACTGAAGCTTTCTTT.

This chain joins TRBV24-1 and TRBJ1-2; 8 bases agree with TRBD1. The CDR3 length is 16 residues. Germline CDR1 KGHDR, CDR2 SFDVKD. The V and J ends lost 5 bases and 7 bases, in that order; junction bases with no gene match: 14. The CDR3 nucleotides read TGTGCCACCAGTGCCCCCCGGACAGGGCCCACAAGTGGCTACACCTTC. This translates into CATSAPRTGPTSGYTF.

This chain connects TRBV24-1 to TRBJ2-5; D perhaps matches TRBD2 (5 bases). CDR1 KGHDR and CDR2 SFDVKD come from the germline V gene. Trimming pared 5 bases from V and 1 base from J, leaving 13 bases between. This CDR3 spans 15 amino acids. In DNA, the CDR3 is TGTGCCACCAGTGCTAGCAGGATAACCCAAGAGACCCAGTACTTC. Protein: CATSASRITQETQYF.

The genes are TRBV9 and TRBJ2-2; 8 nucleotides agree with TRBD1. CDR3 length equals 20 residues. Germline V gives CDR1 SGDLS, CDR2 YYNGEE. J lost 0 bases, V lost 4 bases, and 17 bases had no gene match. CDR3 region: CASSNPTGVVVGTNTGELFF. In nucleotides, the CDR3 is TGTGCCAGCAGCAACCCGACAGGGGTAGTTGTAGGAACGAACACCGGGGAGCTGTTTTTT.

J is TRBJ1-4 and V is TRBV6-1, with 7 positions matching TRBD1. CDR3 size: 15 residues. Per the germline V gene, CDR1 is MNHNS and CDR2 is SASEGT. V shed 3 bases, J shed 9 bases, and the junction held 10 bases outside the gene matches. As DNA, the CDR3 is TGTGCCAGCAGTGAGTCCGGGACAGAAGGGCAAAAACTGTTTTTT. Its translation: CASSESGTEGQKLFF.